This TCR beta chain was documented in a study of blood T cells in healthy people across ages. A second about 6 to 12 cycle PCR used barcoded and J-beta primers. TCRdb recomputed calls from the 5' RACE reads with MiXCR, one row per CDR3 protein. The table lists around 800,000 distinct CDR3 sequences, 25% to 30% of them singletons, with roughly 3.1% in the top ten. The sample was also linked to a second study, of T cells of mothers and their children.

Sequencing was carried out using blood. The TCR was taken from a boy younger than 18 in good health.

Here the CDR3 reads CASSYGRTGSGGYGYTF. Here the CDR3 DNA reads TGTGCCAGCAGTTACGGCCGGACAGGGAGTGGAGGCTATGGCTACACCTTC. The chain combines TRBV6-2 or TRBV6-3 with TRBJ1-2; 8 bases map to TRBD1. Germline loops: CDR1 MNHEY, CDR2 SVGEGT. Trimming took 2 bases from V and 4 from J; bases not matched to a gene: 12. This CDR3 has 17 residues.